This T cell receptor (beta chain) was obtained from a study of blood T cell repertoires in COVID-19. Study in general: The samples span acute and convalescent COVID-19 from the United States, Italy and Spain. PBMCs, B-cell-depleted T cells, or T cells were the source of the cDNA or gDNA that made up the material.

Original analysis: It was from reference gene primer amplification that nucleated cell counts were estimated. Some clones are missing from TCRdb's copy, which holds only in-frame ones; the method was immunoSEQ multiplex PCR. V and J calls and clone size follow that table, whereas D and trimming were derived from the DNA. The sample yields roughly 160,000 clones, less than 85% seen once. V lost 6 bases and J 2 bases, leaving 11 bases between the germline ends. The length of the CDR3 is 14 residues. Germline CDR1 reads MNHEY; CDR2 reads SVGAGI. The receptor was isolated from a woman over 75 with acute or convalescent COVID-19. Sequenced material: peripheral blood. The V call is TRBV6-5, the J call TRBJ2-1, with TRBD1 as a possible D gene (5 bases). CDR3 nucleotides: TGTGCCAGCAGGACTCAGGGCCCCTACAATGAGCAGTTCTTC. Translated: CASRTQGPYNEQFF.